The T cell receptor (beta chain) under discussion was sequenced for a study of T cells after yellow fever vaccination. Study observations and caveats: The secondary response peaked faster, at day 5 versus 15, but was weaker. Some clonotypes were seen in both the CD4 and the CD8 compartments. These made up a small share and likely arose from convergent recombination.

This CDR3 is 16 amino acids long. Trimming took off 2 bases at V and 2 bases at J, with 16 bases between the two ends. CDR1 and CDR2 from the germline V gene are MNHEY and SVGEGT. This clonotype was seen only a few times. The antigen remains unidentified. TCRdb reprocessed the 5' RACE reads via MiXCR and lists one record per CDR3 protein. The table records 110,000 to 150,000 distinct CDR3 sequences, more than 6.5% of them present only once. The sequence derives from a man between 25 and 39 years old who received the YFV17D yellow fever vaccine. The material sequenced was CD4+ T cells sorted from PBMCs, taken 10 days after the yellow fever booster vaccination. This rearrangement joins TRBV6-2 or TRBV6-3 to TRBJ2-7; weak D call: TRBD2 (6 bases). Written as DNA, the CDR3 is TGTGCCAGCAGTTACGGCTCGGGACTCCCTCCCTACGAGCAGTACTTC. Its protein product is CASSYGSGLPPYEQYF.